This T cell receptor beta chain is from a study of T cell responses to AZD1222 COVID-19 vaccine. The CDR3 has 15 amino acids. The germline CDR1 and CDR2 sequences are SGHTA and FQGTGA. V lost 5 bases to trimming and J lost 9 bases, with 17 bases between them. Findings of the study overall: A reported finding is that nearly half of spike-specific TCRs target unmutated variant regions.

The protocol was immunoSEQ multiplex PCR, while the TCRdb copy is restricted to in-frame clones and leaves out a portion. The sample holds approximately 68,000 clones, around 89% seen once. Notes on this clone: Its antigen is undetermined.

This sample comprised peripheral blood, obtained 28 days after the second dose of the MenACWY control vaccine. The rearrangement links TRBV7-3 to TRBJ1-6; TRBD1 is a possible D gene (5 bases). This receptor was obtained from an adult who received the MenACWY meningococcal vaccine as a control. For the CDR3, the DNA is TGTGCCAGCAGCCTCACCCAGGGTCGGGGTTCACCCCTCCACTTT. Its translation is CASSLTQGRGSPLHF.